The next 27 T cell receptor beta chains were all read from a single sample in a study of T-cell memory formation after mild COVID-19. MiXCR, applied by TCRdb to the 5' RACE reads, yields one record per CDR3 protein. The profile covers roughly 500,000 distinct CDR3 sequences, with over 20% appearing a single time and roughly an eighth taken by the ten largest. Sequencing was carried out using PBMCs or a T cell subset sorted from them (not recorded which). All receptors come from an adult woman who had mild COVID-19 (a few samples of this study predate the infection). Cell type and time point are not known.

A few counts support this clonotype. V is TRBV12-3 or TRBV12-4 and J is TRBJ2-7, with D possibly TRBD2 on 5 matching bases. V was trimmed by 2 bases and J by 6 bases, leaving 11 bases between them. The CDR3 runs 13 residues. The CDR3 is CASSLRSRGEQYF. CDR3 DNA: TGTGCCAGCAGTTTACGGAGCCGGGGCGAGCAGTACTTC.

This clonotype appeared a few times. At one end, the junction sequence differs from germline, possibly due to a read error. The chain joins TRBV5-5 to TRBJ2-7; possible D gene TRBD2, 6 bases. The CDR3 spans 13 residues. The germline CDR1 and CDR2 sequences are SGHKS and YYEKEE (reference sequence). The CDR3 bases are TGTGCCAGCAGCTTGGAGCCGGGGGACCTCAAGTCGTTC. As protein: CASSLEPGDLKSF. The whole variable domain, filled in from reference TRBV5-5 and TRBJ2-7, reads DAGVTQSPTHLIKTRGQQVTLRCSPISGHKSVSWYQQVLGQGPQFIFQYYEKEERGRGNFPDRFSARQFPNYSSELNVNALLLGDSALYLCASSLEPGDLKSFGPGTRLTVT.

This clonotype occurred a few times. The chain has TRBV20-1 and TRBJ1-6; no clear D. V was trimmed by 6 bases and J by 5 bases, leaving 20 bases between them. The CDR3 extends over 16 amino acids. Germline V gene lookup returns CDR1 DFQATT and CDR2 SNEGSKA (reference sequence). CDR3: CSAAVRPKLDNSPLHF. The CDR3 bases are TGCAGTGCCGCCGTCCGGCCGAAGTTAGATAATTCACCCCTCCACTTT.

This clonotype was seen many times. DNA of the CDR3: TGTGCCAGCAGCTTAGGGAGCGGGGGCTTTAACACCGGGGAGCTGTTTTTT. It specifies CASSLGSGGFNTGELFF. The chain uses TRBV7-2 and TRBJ2-2, with 8 bases identical to TRBD2. The germline V gene has CDR1 SGHTA and CDR2 FQGNSA. CDR3 length: 17 amino acids. V dropped 1 base and J dropped 2; count of bases not matched to a gene: 6.

This clonotype occurred many times. The rearrangement joins TRBV18 to TRBJ1-4, with D possibly matching TRBD1 (5 bases). CDR1 and CDR2 from the germline V gene are KGHSH and LQKENI. This CDR3 region has 15 residues. Trimming stripped 5 bases from V and 8 bases from J, with 18 bases between. CDR3 sequence reads: CASSGPGTIDEKLFF. In DNA form, the CDR3 reads TGTGCCAGCTCAGGTCCCGGGACGATAGACGAAAAACTGTTTTTT.

In its sample, this clonotype was seen a few times. V gene TRBV6-2 or TRBV6-3 combines with J gene TRBJ2-7; 8 nucleotides match TRBD1. From germline, CDR1 is MNHEY and CDR2 SVGEGT. There are 14 residues in the CDR3. The V gene end was trimmed by 4 bases and the J gene end by 3 bases; junction bases not matched to a gene: 5. CDR3 nucleotides: TGTGCCAGCAGTTCCAGGGGGCCCCTCTACGAGCAGTACTTC. It translates to CASSSRGPLYEQYF.

This chain joins TRBV10-3 and TRBJ1-5, with 7 bases identical to TRBD1. The CDR3 sequence is 14 residues long. Trimming cost V 6 bases and J 3 bases; bases outside gene matches: 5. The germline CDR1 and CDR2 sequences are ENHRY and SYGVKD. CDR3 DNA sequence: TGTGCCATCAGCGGGACAGATTTCAATCAGCCCCAGCATTTT. Protein sequence: CAISGTDFNQPQHF.

V gene TRBV21-1 combines with J gene TRBJ1-1; the DNA was not used to check the table's D call, TRBD1. TRBV21-1 is assigned pseudogene status. CDR3 size: 12 residues. CDR3 residues: CASSSTGGEAFF. In DNA, the CDR3 is TGTGCCAGCAGCAGCACAGGGGGTGAAGCTTTCTTT.

This clonotype was observed a handful of times. The V gene is TRBV7-2, the J gene TRBJ2-2; D is possibly TRBD2 (5 bases). The V end was cut by 5 bases, the J end by 7 bases, with 17 bases between. CDR1 SGHTA and CDR2 FQGNSA come from the germline V gene. The CDR3 has 15 amino acids. The DNA for the CDR3 is TGTGCCAGCAGCGAATCCTTAGCCGGGAACGGGGAGCTGTTTTTT. This codes for CASSESLAGNGELFF.

This clonotype was detected a few times. J is TRBJ2-3 and V is TRBV12-3 or TRBV12-4; 11 nucleotides agree with TRBD2. The V segment lost 4 bases and the J segment 2 bases; nucleotides outside the gene matches: 8. The CDR3 sequence is 17 residues long. CDR3 protein: CASSSPLAGDLTDTQYF. In nucleotides, the CDR3 is TGTGCCAGCAGTTCCCCACTAGCGGGGGACCTCACAGATACGCAGTATTTT.

Only a few counts were recorded for this clonotype. The rearrangement joins TRBV5-1 to TRBJ2-1; possibly TRBD2 for D (6 bases). The V end was cut by 6 bases, the J end by 2 bases, with 18 bases between. The CDR3 covers 16 residues. CDR1 and CDR2 (germline): SGHRS, YFSETQ. The CDR3 DNA is TGCGCCAGCATGTCGTCTTTCGGGGGTCCCTACAATGAGCAGTTCTTC. Translation: CASMSSFGGPYNEQFF.

This clonotype was counted a few times. This chain joins TRBV18 and TRBJ2-7; possible D gene TRBD1, 5 bases. The germline V gene encodes CDR1 KGHSH and CDR2 LQKENI. V was trimmed by 2 bases and J by 7 bases, leaving 15 bases between them. The length of the CDR3 is 14 residues. The CDR3 region is CASSPETAFLEQYF. The CDR3 coding sequence is TGTGCCAGCTCACCAGAGACAGCGTTCCTAGAGCAGTACTTC.

In its sample, this clonotype was seen a few times. V gene TRBV20-1 combines with J gene TRBJ2-2; a possible D gene is TRBD2 (6 bases). Germline loops: CDR1 DFQATT, CDR2 SNEGSKA (reference sequence). V lost 1 base and J lost 4, with 13 bases in between. The CDR3 is 15 residues long. DNA for the CDR3: TGCAGTGCTAGAGGTAGCGGACCCCTCACCGGGGAGCTGTTTTTT. Its translation: CSARGSGPLTGELFF.

The chain combines TRBV6-4 with TRBJ2-1; 9 positions match TRBD1. The CDR3 is made up of 17 amino acids. Trimming took 2 bases from V and 3 from J; bases not matched to a gene: 8. Germline V gives CDR1 MRHNA, CDR2 SNTAGT. The CDR3 DNA is TGTGCCAGCAGTGACCCCACCGGGACAGGGAGCTACAATGAGCAGTTCTTC. Amino acids: CASSDPTGTGSYNEQFF.

The gene calls are TRBV12-3 or TRBV12-4 and TRBJ2-1; 8 bases agree with TRBD2. This CDR3 contains 15 residues. With 5 bases clipped from V and 6 bases from J, the junction kept 9 bases outside the gene matches. The CDR3 nucleotides read TGTGCCAGCAGTGCGGGGACTAGGGTTCTCAATGAGCAGTTCTTC. This sequence encodes CASSAGTRVLNEQFF.

This clonotype came up a few times. The chain employs TRBV20-1 and TRBJ2-7, with 9 bases lining up with TRBD2. CDR1 DFQATT and CDR2 SNEGSKA come from the germline V gene (reference sequence). This CDR3 spans 15 amino acids. The junction had 10 bases not matched to a gene; V was cut back by 3 bases and J by 4 bases. CDR3 region: CSASYRGRGGYEQYF. CDR3 coding DNA: TGCAGTGCTAGCTATCGCGGGAGGGGCGGTTACGAGCAGTACTTC.

The rearrangement links TRBV9 to TRBJ2-1; possibly TRBD2 for D (6 bases). With 4 bases removed from V and 6 bases from J, the gap between germline ends came to 20 bases. This CDR3 comprises 16 residues. Germline values: CDR1 SGDLS, CDR2 YYNGEE. CDR3 loop: CASSPEVRRGSNEQFF. In DNA form, the CDR3 reads TGTGCCAGCAGCCCAGAGGTGAGGAGGGGTTCCAATGAGCAGTTCTTC.

The CDR3 region is CASSHTGTSGSRETQYF. Written as DNA, the CDR3 is TGTGCCAGCAGCCATACCGGGACTAGCGGGAGTCGGGAGACCCAGTACTTC. J is TRBJ2-5 and V is TRBV7-9, with 14 positions matching TRBD2. Germline V gives CDR1 SEHNR, CDR2 FQNEAQ (reference sequence). Germline trimming cut 5 bases from V and 5 bases from J; bases unmatched to any gene: 10. This CDR3 is 17 amino acids long.

This clonotype was counted only a few times. The chain recombines TRBV4-1 with TRBJ2-7, with D uncertain. V lost 5 bases, J lost 0 bases, and 17 bases lay in between. CDR3 size: 16 residues. The germline gives CDR1 MGHRA, CDR2 YSYEKL. The CDR3 loop reads CASSYLGSRSSYEQYF. The CDR3, as DNA: TGCGCCAGCAGCTACCTAGGTAGCAGGTCCTCCTACGAGCAGTACTTC.

The chain uses TRBV5-1 and TRBJ2-1; D is unresolved. V lost 0 bases, J lost 8 bases, and 12 bases lay in between. The germline V gene encodes CDR1 SGHRS and CDR2 YFSETQ. The CDR3 covers 14 residues. The CDR3 sequence is CASSLERPADEQFF. The CDR3 coding sequence is TGCGCCAGCAGCTTGGAGCGCCCCGCGGATGAGCAGTTCTTC.

The gene calls are TRBV7-9 and TRBJ2-5; TRBD2 matches 11 bases. V shed 3 bases, J shed 5 bases, and the junction held 11 bases outside the gene matches. Germline lookup yields CDR1 SEHNR and CDR2 FQNEAQ (reference sequence). This CDR3 comprises 17 residues. CDR3 DNA: TGTGCCAGCAGCTTCACGGGACTAGCGGCCCTCGGGGAGACCCAGTACTTC. This translates into CASSFTGLAALGETQYF.

V gene TRBV20-1 combines with J gene TRBJ1-1; the match to TRBD1 covers 8 bases. Trimming took 3 bases from V and 1 from J; bases not matched to a gene: 7. CDR1 and CDR2 (germline): DFQATT, SNEGSKA (reference sequence). The CDR3 is 15 residues long. CDR3 residues: CSASLVTGANTEAFF. The CDR3 DNA follows: TGCAGTGCTAGCCTGGTGACAGGGGCGAACACTGAAGCTTTCTTT.

This clonotype was picked up a small number of times. The rearrangement joins TRBV7-9 to TRBJ2-5; 8 bases are a match to TRBD2. V was pared by 5 bases and J by 4 bases, with 9 bases of the junction left unmatched. The CDR3 contains 15 residues. Germline assignment: CDR1 SEHNR and CDR2 FQNEAQ (reference sequence). CDR3 nucleotide sequence: TGTGCCAGCAGCCGCACCTCACTAGCGGCAGAGACCCAGTACTTC. It yields the protein CASSRTSLAAETQYF.

The rearrangement uses TRBV7-2 and TRBJ2-7; D not resolved. The V gene's germline CDR1 is SGHTA and CDR2 FQGNSA. The CDR3 has 12 residues. Between the trimmed V and J ends, which lost 4 bases and 9 bases, there was a span of 13 bases. The CDR3 here is CASSYQTPWQYF. CDR3 in DNA: TGTGCCAGCAGCTACCAGACCCCGTGGCAGTACTTC. The full variable domain, rest sourced from reference TRBV7-2 and TRBJ2-7, is GAGVSQSPSNKVTEKGKDVELRCDPISGHTALYWYRQSLGQGLEFLIYFQGNSAPDKSGLPSDRFSAERTGGSVSTLTIQRTQQEDSAVYLCASSYQTPWQYFGPGTRLTVT.

Here the CDR3 reads CASSSYGGPGYIGELFF. CDR3 in DNA: TGTGCCAGCAGCTCCTATGGCGGGCCCGGGTATATCGGGGAGCTGTTTTTT. The chain employs TRBV7-3 and TRBJ2-2; a weak D match, TRBD2 (5 bases). The CDR3 consists of 17 residues. V dropped 4 bases and J dropped 7 bases, with 22 bases sitting between them. Germline CDR1 SGHTA, CDR2 FQGTGA.

This clonotype turned up a few times. The chain links TRBV7-6 to TRBJ2-1; D is perhaps TRBD2 (6 bases). V lost 3 bases to trimming and J lost 0 bases, with 12 bases between them. Germline values: CDR1 SGHVS, CDR2 FNYEAQ. This CDR3 spans 16 amino acids. For the CDR3, the DNA is TGTGCCAGCAGCTTGGATAGCGGTGACTCCTACAATGAGCAGTTCTTC. Its protein is CASSLDSGDSYNEQFF.

The chain carries TRBV30 and TRBJ2-7; D possibly uses TRBD1 or TRBD2 (5 bases each). Per the germline V gene, CDR1 is GTSNPN and CDR2 is SVGIG (reference sequence). V gave up 5 bases and J gave up 3 bases, with 8 bases separating them. The CDR3 contains 11 residues. Here the CDR3 DNA reads TGTGCCTGGGGGGGTTTCTACGAGCAGTACTTC. This codes for CAWGGFYEQYF.